This note documents a single TCR beta chain sequence. The antigen is not known. This sample is drawn from a study of OX40 agonist ivuxolimab in advanced cancers. The wider study: Ivuxolimab, which patients received intravenously every 2 weeks, was dosed at 0.01 to 10 mg/kg. Among those treated, three patients had partial responses, one with hepatocellular carcinoma and two with cutaneous melanoma. Study outcomes and limitations: Dosing at 0.1 to 3.0 mg/kg was accompanied by clonal expansion of CD4+ and CD8+ blood T cells by week 6.

J lost 4 bases, V lost 5 bases, and 12 bases had no gene match. CDR1 is PRHDT and CDR2 is FYEKMQ in the germline V gene (reference sequence). The CDR3 consists of 16 residues. Clones were read by immunoSEQ multiplex PCR, and TCRdb kept only the in-frame ones, dropping some. Among tens of thousands of clones listed, roughly 80% were seen once. Baseline, cycle 4 day 1, and cycle 7 day 1 were the blood sampling points. V usage is TRBV13 and J usage is TRBJ1-2; 8 bases are shared with TRBD1. The TCR originated in an adult with an advanced solid tumor such as melanoma, head and neck, liver or kidney cancer. Material: CD4+ or CD8+ T cells sorted from blood, obtained in a trial of the OX40 agonist ivuxolimab. The CDR3 DNA is TGTGCCAGCAGCACGTCCACAGGGGGGGGCGGCTATGGCTACACCTTC. It encodes CASSTSTGGGGYGYTF.